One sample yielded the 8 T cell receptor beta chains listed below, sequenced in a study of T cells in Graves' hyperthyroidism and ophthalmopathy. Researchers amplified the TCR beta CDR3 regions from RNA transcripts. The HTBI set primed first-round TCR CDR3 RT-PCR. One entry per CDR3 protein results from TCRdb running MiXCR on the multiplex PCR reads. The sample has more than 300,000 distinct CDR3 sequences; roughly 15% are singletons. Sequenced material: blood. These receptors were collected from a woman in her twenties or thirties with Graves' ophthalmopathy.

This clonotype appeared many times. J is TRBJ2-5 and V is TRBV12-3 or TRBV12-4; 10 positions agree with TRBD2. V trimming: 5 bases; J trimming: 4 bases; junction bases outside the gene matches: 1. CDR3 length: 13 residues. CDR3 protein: CASSRLAGETQYF. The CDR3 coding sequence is TGTGCCAGCAGTAGACTAGCGGGAGAGACCCAGTACTTC.

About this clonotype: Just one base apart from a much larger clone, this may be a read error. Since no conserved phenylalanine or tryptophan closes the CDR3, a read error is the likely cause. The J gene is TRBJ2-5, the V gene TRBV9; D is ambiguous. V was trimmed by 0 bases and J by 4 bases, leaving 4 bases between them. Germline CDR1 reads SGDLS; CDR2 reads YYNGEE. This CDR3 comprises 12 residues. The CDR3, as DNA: TGTGCCAGCAGCGTAGACGGAGAGACCCAGTACCTC. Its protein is CASSVDGETQYL.

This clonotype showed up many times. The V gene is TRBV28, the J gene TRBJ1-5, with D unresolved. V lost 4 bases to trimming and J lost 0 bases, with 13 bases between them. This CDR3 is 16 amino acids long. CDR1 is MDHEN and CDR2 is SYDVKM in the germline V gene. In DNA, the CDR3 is TGTGCCAGCAGTTCCCGGGAGAAATATAGCAATCAGCCCCAGCATTTT. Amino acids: CASSSREKYSNQPQHF.

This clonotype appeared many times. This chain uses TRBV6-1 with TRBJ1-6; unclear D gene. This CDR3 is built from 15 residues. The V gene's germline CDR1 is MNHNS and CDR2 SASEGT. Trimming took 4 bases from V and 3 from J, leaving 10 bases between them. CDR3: CASSVGSNYNSPLHF. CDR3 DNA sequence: TGTGCCAGCAGTGTTGGCAGCAACTATAATTCACCCCTCCACTTT.

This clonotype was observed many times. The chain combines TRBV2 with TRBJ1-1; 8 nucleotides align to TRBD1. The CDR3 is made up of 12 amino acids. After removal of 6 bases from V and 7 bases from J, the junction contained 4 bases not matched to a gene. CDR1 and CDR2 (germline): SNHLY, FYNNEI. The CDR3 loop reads CASRDRALEAFF. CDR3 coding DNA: TGTGCCAGCAGGGACAGGGCCCTTGAAGCTTTCTTT.

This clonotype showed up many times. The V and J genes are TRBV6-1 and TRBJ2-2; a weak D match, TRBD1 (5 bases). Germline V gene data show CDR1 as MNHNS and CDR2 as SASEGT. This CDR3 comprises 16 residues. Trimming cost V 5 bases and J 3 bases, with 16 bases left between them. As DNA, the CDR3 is TGTGCCAGCAGTTCACCTAAGGGGCGGTACACCGGGGAGCTGTTTTTT. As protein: CASSSPKGRYTGELFF.

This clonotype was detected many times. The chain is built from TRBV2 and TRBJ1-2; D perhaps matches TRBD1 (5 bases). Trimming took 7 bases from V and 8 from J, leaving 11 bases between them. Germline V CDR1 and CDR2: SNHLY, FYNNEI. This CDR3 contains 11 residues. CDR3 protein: CASILGVGYTF. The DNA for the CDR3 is TGTGCCAGCATTCTGGGGGTCGGCTACACCTTC.

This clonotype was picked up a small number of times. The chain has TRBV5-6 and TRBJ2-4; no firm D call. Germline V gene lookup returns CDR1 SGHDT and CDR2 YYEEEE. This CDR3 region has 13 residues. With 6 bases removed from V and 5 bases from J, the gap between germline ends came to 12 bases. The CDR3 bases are TGTGCCAGCACGAGGACCATAGAAAACATTCAGTACTTC. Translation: CASTRTIENIQYF. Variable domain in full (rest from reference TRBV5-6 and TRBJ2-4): DAGVTQSPTHLIKTRGQQVTLRCSPKSGHDTVSWYQQALGQGPQFIFQYYEEEERQRGNFPDRFSGHQFPNYSSELNVNALLLGDSALYLCASTRTIENIQYFGAGTRLSVL.